Listed here are 26 T cell receptor beta chains from one sample, sequenced in a study of radiation and T cells in renal cell carcinoma. Assay: immunoSEQ multiplex PCR; the TCRdb copy retains only in-frame clones and omits some. The sample includes 120,000 or so clones, 88% seen only once; the top ten take about 5%. Time point in this sample: blood 2 weeks post-SBRT. Treatment specified: 15 Gy SBRT to primary tumor, nephrectomy 4 weeks later. The source was blood, collected from a patient whose treatment included radiotherapy and nephrectomy. All receptors come from a woman in her 70s with renal cell carcinoma.

The chain carries TRBV6-5 and TRBJ2-1; TRBD1 aligns across 12 bases. The CDR3 runs to 15 residues. The ends lost 6 bases at V and 7 bases at J; junction bases unmatched: 7. The germline V gene has CDR1 MNHEY and CDR2 SVGAGI. The CDR3 DNA is TGTGCCAGCAGGTCCGGGACAGGGGGCCTGAATGAGCAGTTCTTC. Translating gives CASRSGTGGLNEQFF.

The CDR3 nucleotides read TGTGCCAGCAGCTTGCATTCGGCAGCATCTTCACCCCTCCACTTT. It codes for CASSLHSAASSPLHF. The chain is built from TRBV5-5 and TRBJ1-6; no firm D call. CDR3 length equals 15 residues. Per germline, CDR1 SGHKS and CDR2 YYEKEE (reference sequence). The V gene lost 1 base and the J gene lost 9 bases, with 14 bases spanning the gap.

The chain combines TRBV5-3 with TRBJ2-7; a possible D gene is TRBD1 (5 bases). TRBV5-3 is known as an ORF, though its function is uncertain. The V end lost 4 bases, the J end lost 6 bases, and 14 bases lay between the germline ends. The CDR3 loop spans 13 amino acids. The CDR3 bases are TGTGCCAGAAGCCGCCCCCGGACAACCGAGCAGTACTTC. Protein product: CARSRPRTTEQYF.

This rearrangement joins TRBV6-6 to TRBJ2-1, with 9 positions matching TRBD1. The trim removed 5 bases at V and 8 bases at J, leaving 10 bases unmatched. CDR1 and CDR2 (germline): MNHNY, SVGAGI (reference sequence). The CDR3 extends over 15 amino acids. The CDR3 here is CASSRGQGRIHEQFF. The CDR3 DNA follows: TGTGCCAGCAGTCGGGGACAGGGTAGGATACATGAGCAGTTCTTC.

V is TRBV15 and J is TRBJ2-7, with no clear D. Germline assignment: CDR1 LNHNV and CDR2 YYDKDF (reference sequence). CDR3 length: 14 residues. Trimming took 5 bases from V and 3 from J, leaving 14 bases between them. CDR3 bases: TGTGCCACCAGCCGAGGTCTGGGATACTACGAGCAGTACTTC. Translation: CATSRGLGYYEQYF.

The CDR3 is CASSLIRIGGDTQYF. The CDR3 nucleotides are TGTGCCAGCAGCTTAATCAGGATCGGAGGAGATACGCAGTATTTT. The chain joins TRBV7-3 to TRBJ2-3; possibly TRBD2 for D (5 bases). Trimming took 1 base from V and 5 from J, leaving 13 bases between them. Germline loops: CDR1 SGHTA, CDR2 FQGTGA. This CDR3 has 15 amino acids.

The V gene is TRBV4-2, the J gene TRBJ2-7; D call uncertain. The CDR3 is 12 residues long. Trimming took off 5 bases at V and 9 bases at J, with 14 bases between the two ends. Per germline, CDR1 LGHNA and CDR2 YNFKEQ. In nucleotides, the CDR3 is TGTGCCAGCAGCTCCCTAGTCTCCGCGCAGTACTTC. Translating it yields CASSSLVSAQYF.

The rearrangement uses TRBV13 and TRBJ2-3; 11 bases fit TRBD2. V lost 3 bases to trimming and J lost 1 base; unmatched junction nucleotides: 6. Germline CDR1 PRHDT, CDR2 FYEKMQ (reference sequence). The CDR3 loop spans 17 amino acids. CDR3 protein: CASSLASGGRGTDTQYF. The CDR3 bases are TGTGCCAGCAGCTTGGCTAGCGGGGGGCGGGGCACAGATACGCAGTATTTT.

The CDR3 here is CASSDPTIDRWGNYGYTF. The DNA for the CDR3 is TGTGCCAGCAGCGACCCTACTATTGACAGGTGGGGTAACTATGGCTACACCTTC. The V and J genes are TRBV11-3 and TRBJ1-2; the D gene is possibly TRBD1 (6 bases). The V and J ends lost 5 bases and 1 base respectively, with 23 bases between them. This CDR3 has 18 residues. Germline V gives CDR1 SGHNT, CDR2 YENEEA.

The chain has TRBV4-2 and TRBJ2-7, with 7 bases matching TRBD1. The CDR3 totals 14 residues. Germline loops: CDR1 LGHNA, CDR2 YNFKEQ. Unmatched junction bases numbered 2, after V lost 0 bases and J lost 3 bases. CDR3 residues: CASSQDRQGYEQYF. The CDR3 nucleotides read TGTGCCAGCAGCCAAGATAGACAGGGCTACGAGCAGTACTTC.

V is TRBV28 and J is TRBJ1-2, with a possible D match to TRBD1 (6 bases). The CDR3 spans 14 residues. V was cut by 3 bases and J by 1 base, with 9 bases left in between. The germline CDR1 and CDR2 sequences are MDHEN and SYDVKM. CDR3 DNA sequence: TGTGCCAGCAGTTTGCCACAGGGTAACTATGGCTACACCTTC. Its translation: CASSLPQGNYGYTF.

This sequence joins TRBV5-4 and TRBJ2-5, with TRBD2 as a possible D gene (5 bases). Trimming stripped 2 bases from V and 5 bases from J, with 13 bases between. CDR3 length: 14 residues. The germline V gene has CDR1 SGHNT and CDR2 YYREEE (reference sequence). CDR3 bases: TGTGCCAGCAGCTTAAGGCTTCCGGGGGAGACCCAGTACTTC. Protein product: CASSLRLPGETQYF.

The rearrangement uses TRBV19 and TRBJ1-5; maybe TRBD1 (5 bases). CDR3 size: 16 residues. Trimming pared 0 bases from V and 4 bases from J, leaving 13 bases between. CDR1 is LNHDA and CDR2 is SQIVND in the germline V gene (reference sequence). CDR3 residues: CASSIDGAGSNQPQHF. The CDR3 DNA reads as TGTGCCAGTAGTATAGATGGGGCAGGAAGTAATCAGCCCCAGCATTTT.

This clone was counted at least ten times. The V and J genes are TRBV2 and TRBJ2-7, with 9 bases lining up with TRBD1. CDR3 size: 12 residues. V gave up 9 bases and J gave up 7 bases; unmatched junction bases: 7. The germline CDR1 and CDR2 sequences are SNHLY and FYNNEI. CDR3 sequence (DNA): TGTGCCAGGGGGACAGGGATGGGAGAGCAGTACTTC. This gives the protein CARGTGMGEQYF.

V gene TRBV11-3 combines with J gene TRBJ1-2; no reliable D call. The length of the CDR3 is 13 residues. Germline V gene lookup returns CDR1 SGHNT and CDR2 YENEEA. V was pared by 4 bases and J by 4 bases, with 10 bases between. CDR3 protein: CASSSLSSYGYTF. The CDR3 DNA is TGTGCCAGCAGCTCCCTATCCAGCTATGGCTACACCTTC. The whole variable domain, filled in from reference TRBV11-3 and TRBJ1-2, reads EAGVVQSPRYKIIEKKQPVAFWCNPISGHNTLYWYLQNLGQGPELLIRYENEEAVDDSQLPKDRFSAERLKGVDSTLKIQPAELGDSAVYLCASSSLSSYGYTFGSGTRLTVV.

This chain links TRBV27 with TRBJ1-2; perhaps TRBD1 as D (5 bases). CDR1 is MNHEY, CDR2 SMNVEV, per germline (reference sequence). The CDR3 is 15 amino acids. V gave up 10 bases and J gave up 2 bases, with 20 bases separating them. CDR3 bases: TGTGCCACGACTACCAAGGGCAGGGTAAACTATGGCTACACCTTC. Protein: CATTTKGRVNYGYTF.

This chain connects TRBV28 to TRBJ1-4; D is uncertain. V dropped 8 bases and J dropped 8 bases, with 18 bases sitting between them. Germline V gives CDR1 MDHEN, CDR2 SYDVKM. This CDR3 comprises 14 residues. The CDR3 sequence is CASGPTTVVEKLFF. CDR3 DNA sequence: TGTGCCAGCGGCCCTACGACGGTGGTGGAAAAACTGTTTTTT.

The chain carries TRBV5-1 and TRBJ1-1; D is unclear. CDR1 and CDR2 (germline): SGHRS, YFSETQ. Trimming stripped 4 bases from V and 0 bases from J, with 16 bases between. The CDR3 is made up of 16 amino acids. The CDR3 reads CASSVSTGSMNTEAFF. In DNA form, the CDR3 reads TGCGCCAGCAGCGTTAGTACGGGCTCCATGAACACTGAAGCTTTCTTT.

This chain connects TRBV25-1 to TRBJ2-1, with 9 bases identical to TRBD2. In germline, CDR1 is MGHDK, CDR2 SYGVNS. The CDR3 sequence is 15 residues long. Trimming at V came to 5 bases and at J to 4 bases, leaving 6 bases not matched to a gene. DNA of the CDR3: TGTGCCAGCAGTCAAGCGGGGGGCTATTACAATGAGCAGTTCTTC. It yields the protein CASSQAGGYYNEQFF.

V and J are TRBV29-1 and TRBJ1-5; no reliable D call. In germline, CDR1 is SQVTM, CDR2 ANQGSEA. Deletions cut 5 bases from V and 3 bases from J, with 14 bases between. The length of the CDR3 is 14 residues. CDR3 amino acids: CSVSVDSPNQPQHF. The CDR3 region has the DNA TGCAGCGTTAGTGTCGACTCCCCCAATCAGCCCCAGCATTTT.

The gene calls are TRBV6-1 and TRBJ2-3; a weak D match, TRBD2 (5 bases). V was cut by 8 bases and J by 6 bases, with 21 bases left in between. In germline, CDR1 is MNHNS, CDR2 SASEGT. The CDR3 runs to 15 residues. CDR3 DNA: TGTGCCAGCCGAAACGTTATAGGGCTAGCCGATACGCAGTATTTT. Its translation: CASRNVIGLADTQYF.

This sequence joins TRBV25-1 and TRBJ2-5; 8 bases are shared with TRBD2. The V segment lost 1 base and the J segment 5 bases; nucleotides outside the gene matches: 6. The CDR3 has 15 residues. Germline CDR1 is MGHDK and CDR2 is SYGVNS. The CDR3 loop reads CASSELGTRAETQYF. CDR3 in DNA: TGTGCCAGCAGTGAATTAGGGACTAGAGCTGAGACCCAGTACTTC.

As DNA, the CDR3 is TGTGCCATGCGTCCGGGACTAGCGGGCACAGATACGCAGTATTTT. This sequence encodes CAMRPGLAGTDTQYF. The chain recombines TRBV10-3 with TRBJ2-3, with TRBD2 matching 11 bases. V lost 9 bases to trimming and J lost 1 base; unmatched junction nucleotides: 6. The CDR3 extends over 15 amino acids. The V gene's germline CDR1 is ENHRY and CDR2 SYGVKD.

The chain combines TRBV27 with TRBJ1-1; no reliable D call. CDR1 and CDR2 from the germline V gene are MNHEY and SMNVEV (reference sequence). V gave up 3 bases and J gave up 4 bases, with 12 bases separating them. The CDR3 sequence is 14 residues long. CDR3 loop: CASSFRALGTEAFF. CDR3 nucleotide sequence: TGTGCCAGCAGTTTTAGGGCGTTGGGCACTGAAGCTTTCTTT.

The V gene is TRBV7-6, the J gene TRBJ2-7, with D possibly called TRBD1 or TRBD2 (5 bases each). Germline assignment: CDR1 SGHVS and CDR2 FNYEAQ. Trimming removed 1 base at V and 5 bases at J, with 12 bases between. The CDR3 covers 14 residues. The CDR3 loop reads CASSLGGFANEQYF. The CDR3 bases are TGTGCCAGCAGCTTAGGGGGGTTTGCCAACGAGCAGTACTTC.

The chain joins TRBV2 to TRBJ1-2; the D gene is possibly TRBD1 (5 bases). The germline V and J ends were trimmed by 2 bases and 8 bases, with 15 bases remaining between them. The CDR3 has 14 residues. Germline assignment: CDR1 SNHLY and CDR2 FYNNEI. CDR3 loop: CASSEPQGVRGYTF. CDR3 nucleotide sequence: TGTGCCAGCAGTGAACCCCAGGGAGTCCGAGGCTACACCTTC.